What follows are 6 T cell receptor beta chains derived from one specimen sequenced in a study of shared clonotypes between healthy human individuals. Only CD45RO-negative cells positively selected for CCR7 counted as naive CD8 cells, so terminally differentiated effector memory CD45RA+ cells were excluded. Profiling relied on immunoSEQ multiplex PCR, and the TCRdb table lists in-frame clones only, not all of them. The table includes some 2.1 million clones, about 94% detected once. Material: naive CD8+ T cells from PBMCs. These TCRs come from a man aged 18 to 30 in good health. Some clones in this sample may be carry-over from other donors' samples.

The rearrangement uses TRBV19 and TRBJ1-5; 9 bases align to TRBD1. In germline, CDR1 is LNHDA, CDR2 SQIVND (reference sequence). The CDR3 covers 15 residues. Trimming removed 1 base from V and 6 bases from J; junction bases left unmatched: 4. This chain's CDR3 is CASSIAQGAFQPQHF. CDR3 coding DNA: TGTGCCAGTAGTATAGCACAGGGGGCCTTTCAGCCCCAGCATTTT.

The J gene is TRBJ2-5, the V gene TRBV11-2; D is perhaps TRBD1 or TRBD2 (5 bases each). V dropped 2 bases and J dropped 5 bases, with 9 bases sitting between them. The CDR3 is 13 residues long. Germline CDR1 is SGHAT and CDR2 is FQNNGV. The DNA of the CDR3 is TGTGCCAGCAGCTTATGGGGGTTGGAGACCCAGTACTTC. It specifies CASSLWGLETQYF.

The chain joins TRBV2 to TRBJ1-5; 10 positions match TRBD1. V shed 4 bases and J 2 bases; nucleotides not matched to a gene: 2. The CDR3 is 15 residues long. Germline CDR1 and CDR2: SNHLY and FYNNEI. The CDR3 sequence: CASSVGTGGNQPQHF. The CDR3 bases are TGTGCCAGCAGTGTGGGGACAGGGGGCAATCAGCCCCAGCATTTT.

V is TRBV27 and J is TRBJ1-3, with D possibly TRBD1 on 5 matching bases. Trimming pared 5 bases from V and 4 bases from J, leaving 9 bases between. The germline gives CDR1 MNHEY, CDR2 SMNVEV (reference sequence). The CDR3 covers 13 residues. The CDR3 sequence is CASSIRQGNTIYF. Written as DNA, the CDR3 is TGTGCCAGCAGTATCCGACAGGGAAACACCATATATTTT.

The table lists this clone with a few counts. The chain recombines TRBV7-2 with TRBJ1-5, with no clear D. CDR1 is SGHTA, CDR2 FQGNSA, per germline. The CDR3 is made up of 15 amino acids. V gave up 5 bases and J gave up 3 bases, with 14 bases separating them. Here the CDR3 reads CASSAVRQNNQPQHF. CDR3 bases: TGTGCCAGCAGCGCCGTAAGGCAGAACAATCAGCCCCAGCATTTT.

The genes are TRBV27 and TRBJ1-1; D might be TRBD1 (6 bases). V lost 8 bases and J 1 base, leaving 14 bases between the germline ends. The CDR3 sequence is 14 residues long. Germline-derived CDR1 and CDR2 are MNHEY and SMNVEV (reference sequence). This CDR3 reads CASYRGRWNTEAFF. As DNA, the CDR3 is TGTGCCAGCTATAGGGGGAGATGGAACACTGAAGCTTTCTTT.